The 30 T cell receptor beta chains presented below share a single source sample, sequenced in a study of cytomegalovirus exposure and HLA in healthy donors. PCR employed 60 Vbeta and 13 Jbeta primers. Here immunoSEQ multiplex PCR was the method, and the copy in TCRdb shows in-frame clones only, minus some. The sample records roughly 100,000 clones, roughly a tenth being singletons. The sequencing input was PBMCs. These receptors originate from a middle-aged man in good health and CMV-seropositive.

V is TRBV19 and J is TRBJ2-1, with TRBD1 matching 8 bases. V was pared by 6 bases and J by 5 bases, with 6 bases of the junction left unmatched. Germline V gives CDR1 LNHDA, CDR2 SQIVND (reference sequence). This CDR3 comprises 14 residues. CDR3 in amino acids: CASRRTGFNNEQFF. The CDR3 bases are TGTGCCAGTAGGAGGACAGGGTTTAACAATGAGCAGTTCTTC.

This clone appeared many times. The rearrangement joins TRBV6-5 to TRBJ2-1, with D maybe TRBD2 (6 bases). CDR1 and CDR2 (germline): MNHEY, SVGAGI. Between the trimmed V and J ends, which lost 8 bases and 7 bases, there was a span of 15 bases. This CDR3 contains 13 residues. CDR3 nucleotides: TGTGCCAGCGGGGGGATCCGGGCTAATGAGCAGTTCTTC. Encoded protein: CASGGIRANEQFF.

This clone was observed a few times. The chain carries TRBV18 and TRBJ2-2; TRBD2 might be the D (6 bases). CDR1 and CDR2 (germline): KGHSH, LQKENI. The V end lost 1 base, the J end lost 3 bases, and 9 bases lay between the germline ends. CDR3 length equals 15 residues. The CDR3 protein is CASSPQGTYTGELFF. CDR3 nucleotide sequence: TGTGCCAGCTCACCACAAGGGACTTACACCGGGGAGCTGTTTTTT.

This clone has a handful of counts. The V gene is TRBV6-4, the J gene TRBJ2-3; D is perhaps TRBD2 (6 bases). V lost 0 bases and J lost 1, with 8 bases in between. CDR1 is MRHNA, CDR2 SNTAGT, per germline. The CDR3 extends over 15 amino acids. CDR3 coding DNA: TGTGCCAGCAGTGACTCTAGCGGAGGCACAGATACGCAGTATTTT. It encodes CASSDSSGGTDTQYF.

The chain employs TRBV5-8 and TRBJ1-5, with TRBD1 matching 8 bases. This CDR3 has 15 residues. The germline CDR1 and CDR2 sequences are SGHTS and YDEGEE. With 4 bases clipped from V and 2 bases from J, the junction kept 5 bases outside the gene matches. The CDR3 loop reads CASSPRGRGNQPQHF. DNA of the CDR3: TGTGCCAGCAGCCCCAGGGGGCGAGGCAATCAGCCCCAGCATTTT.

This chain joins TRBV7-2 and TRBJ2-4; possible D gene TRBD2, 5 bases. V lost 5 bases, J lost 3 bases, and 17 bases lay in between. The germline CDR1 and CDR2 sequences are SGHTA and FQGNSA. The CDR3 length is 16 residues. CDR3 in amino acids: CASSERTPRGKNIQYF. In DNA form, the CDR3 reads TGTGCCAGCAGCGAACGGACGCCTCGGGGCAAAAACATTCAGTACTTC.

This clone was found a few times. The chain recombines TRBV19 with TRBJ2-5, with 9 nucleotides matching TRBD2. With V trimmed by 4 bases and J by 2 bases, 5 bases remained unmatched. CDR1 and CDR2 from the germline V gene are LNHDA and SQIVND (reference sequence). The CDR3 loop spans 15 amino acids. CDR3 sequence: CASSTGLAGQETQYF. CDR3 nucleotides: TGTGCCAGTAGTACGGGACTAGCCGGACAAGAGACCCAGTACTTC.

As concerns this clone: This CDR3 is also generated by other DNA sequences in the sample. The chain employs TRBV11-1 and TRBJ2-7; D not certain. Trimming pared 1 base from V and 5 bases from J, leaving 6 bases between. Germline V gene data show CDR1 as SGHAT and CDR2 as FQDESV (reference sequence). CDR3 length: 12 amino acids. The CDR3 DNA reads as TGTGCCAGCAGCTTAGTGTCAGACGAGCAGTACTTC. This gives the protein CASSLVSDEQYF. The entire variable domain, with the rest obtained from reference TRBV11-1 and TRBJ2-7, is as follows: EAEVAQSPRYKITEKSQAVAFWCDPISGHATLYWYRQILGQGPELLVQFQDESVVDDSQLPKDRFSAERLKGVDSTLKIQPAELGDSAMYLCASSLVSDEQYFGPGTRLTVT.

The V call is TRBV5-1, the J call TRBJ2-2; 7 nucleotides agree with TRBD1. The CDR3 runs 15 residues. After removal of 4 bases from V and 0 bases from J, the junction contained 3 bases not matched to a gene. Germline values: CDR1 SGHRS, CDR2 YFSETQ. In nucleotides, the CDR3 is TGCGCCAGCAGCGAACAGGGGACGAACACCGGGGAGCTGTTTTTT. Translated, it gives CASSEQGTNTGELFF. The entire variable domain, with the rest obtained from reference TRBV5-1 and TRBJ2-2, is as follows: KAGVTQTPRYLIKTRGQQVTLSCSPISGHRSVSWYQQTPGQGLQFLFEYFSETQRNKGNFPGRFSGRQFSNSRSEMNVSTLELGDSALYLCASSEQGTNTGELFFGEGSRLTVL.

In this sample, this clone turned up a few times. V usage is TRBV7-8 and J usage is TRBJ2-7; D is perhaps TRBD1 (6 bases). Germline assignment: CDR1 SGHVS and CDR2 FQNEAQ. The CDR3 loop spans 15 amino acids. Trimming cost V 5 bases and J 2 bases, with 16 bases left between them. CDR3 protein: CASSTTTGGTYEQYF. CDR3 nucleotide sequence: TGTGCCAGCAGCACCACGACAGGTGGGACCTACGAGCAGTACTTC.

This clone occurred a few times. The V and J genes are TRBV5-4 and TRBJ2-7, with D possibly matching TRBD2 (7 bases). V was cut by 6 bases and J by 2 bases, with 15 bases left in between. Germline V lookup: CDR1 SGHNT, CDR2 YYREEE (reference sequence). The length of the CDR3 is 14 residues. The CDR3 spells CASKRGEGTYEQYF. CDR3 in DNA: TGTGCCAGCAAAAGGGGGGAGGGTACCTACGAGCAGTACTTC. Looking up the rest from reference TRBV5-4 and TRBJ2-7 gives the full variable domain: ETGVTQSPTHLIKTRGQQVTLRCSSQSGHNTVSWYQQALGQGPQFIFQYYREEENGRGNFPPRFSGLQFPNYSSELNVNALELDDSALYLCASKRGEGTYEQYFGPGTRLTVT.

This clone was recorded a few times. The chain links TRBV7-8 to TRBJ1-1; unclear D gene. The CDR3 has 14 amino acids. Germline assignment: CDR1 SGHVS and CDR2 FQNEAQ. Deletions cut 0 bases from V and 1 base from J, with 6 bases between. DNA for the CDR3: TGTGCCAGCAGCTTAGCGGGCAGGAACACTGAAGCTTTCTTT. It yields the protein CASSLAGRNTEAFF.

This chain links TRBV6-5 with TRBJ2-7, with a weak D call TRBD1 (5 bases). Germline V gives CDR1 MNHEY, CDR2 SVGAGI. Between the trimmed V and J ends, which lost 5 bases and 3 bases, there was a span of 11 bases. The CDR3 extends over 13 amino acids. The CDR3 region is CASSETVVYEQYF. CDR3 DNA sequence: TGTGCCAGCAGTGAGACAGTAGTCTACGAGCAGTACTTC.

This clone was seen a handful of times. The chain uses TRBV9 and TRBJ2-3; 11 bases are a match to TRBD2. V lost 3 bases to trimming and J lost 4 bases; unmatched junction nucleotides: 7. CDR3 size: 16 residues. Germline V gene data show CDR1 as SGDLS and CDR2 as YYNGEE. CDR3 DNA sequence: TGTGCCAGCAGCGCAAAGACTAGCGGGATGCCAGATACGCAGTATTTT. Translated: CASSAKTSGMPDTQYF.

This clone was counted many times. This chain connects TRBV6-4 to TRBJ2-3, with 10 bases matching TRBD1. Germline lookup yields CDR1 MRHNA and CDR2 SNTAGT. V lost 2 bases and J lost 1; bases outside the gene matches: 0. The CDR3 is made up of 15 amino acids. The CDR3 loop is CASSDGTGGTDTQYF. CDR3 nucleotide sequence: TGTGCCAGCAGTGACGGGACAGGGGGCACAGATACGCAGTATTTT.

The V call is TRBV2, the J call TRBJ2-1; D is perhaps TRBD2 (5 bases). CDR1 SNHLY and CDR2 FYNNEI come from the germline V gene. The CDR3 extends over 13 amino acids. V was shortened by 2 bases and J by 10 bases, with 12 bases between the two germline ends. CDR3 in amino acids: CASSELVAGEQFF. CDR3 nucleotide sequence: TGTGCCAGCAGTGAACTAGTTGCGGGCGAGCAGTTCTTC.

The chain has TRBV6-1 and TRBJ2-5; 11 positions agree with TRBD2. The J call could be wrong; TRBJ2-7 is a better fit for the DNA end. Looked up from germline, CDR1 is MNHNS and CDR2 is SASEGT. There are 13 residues in the CDR3. In DNA, the CDR3 is TGTGCCAGCGTCACTAGCGGGAGCTACGAGCAGTACTTC. Encoded protein: CASVTSGSYEQYF.

This clone was observed a few times. Other DNA sequences in this specimen translate into the identical CDR3. This chain uses TRBV27 with TRBJ1-5; the match to TRBD1 covers 8 bases. This CDR3 contains 16 residues. Germline CDR1 and CDR2: MNHEY and SMNVEV (reference sequence). The V gene end was trimmed by 4 bases and the J gene end by 2 bases; junction bases not matched to a gene: 7. The CDR3 spells CASSSRTGTGNQPQHF. The CDR3 region has the DNA TGTGCCAGCAGTTCCCGGACAGGGACTGGCAATCAGCCCCAGCATTTT.

The chain has TRBV7-2 and TRBJ2-1; 8 bases agree with TRBD1. V gave up 5 bases and J gave up 1 base; unmatched junction bases: 4. This CDR3 comprises 15 residues. Germline lookup yields CDR1 SGHTA and CDR2 FQGNSA. The CDR3 DNA reads TGTGCCAGCAGCCCGGGACAGGCTTCCTACAATGAGCAGTTCTTC. Translating gives CASSPGQASYNEQFF.

The sample holds a few counts of this clone. This chain links TRBV7-2 with TRBJ2-1; TRBD2 is a possible D gene (6 bases). This CDR3 has 15 amino acids. Deletions cut 1 base from V and 8 bases from J, with 15 bases between. Germline V gene data show CDR1 as SGHTA and CDR2 as FQGNSA. The CDR3 DNA sequence: TGTGCCAGCAGCTTAGACGGGGGAGGTGTCTATGAGCAGTTCTTC. Translated: CASSLDGGGVYEQFF.

The V gene is TRBV7-2, the J gene TRBJ1-3, with 9 positions matching TRBD1. This CDR3 has 15 residues. Germline V lookup: CDR1 SGHTA, CDR2 FQGNSA. V was pared by 5 bases and J by 8 bases, with 10 bases of the junction left unmatched. For the CDR3, the DNA is TGTGCCAGCAGCCCACGCCGACAGGGGGAAGACACCATATATTTT. Protein product: CASSPRRQGEDTIYF.

The CDR3 DNA is TGTGCCAGCACTCCGGGACAGCTTACAACTACCCAGTACTTC. Its translation: CASTPGQLTTTQYF. The rearrangement joins TRBV2 to TRBJ2-5, with TRBD1 matching over 7 bases. V shed 7 bases and J 8 bases; nucleotides not matched to a gene: 13. Germline CDR1 SNHLY, CDR2 FYNNEI. The CDR3 extends over 14 amino acids.

This clone was found a few times. The CDR3 here is CASTPGVSSYNEQFF. In DNA form, the CDR3 reads TGTGCCAGCACCCCAGGGGTGAGCTCCTACAATGAGCAGTTCTTC. The chain has TRBV2 and TRBJ2-1; D may be TRBD1 (6 bases). Germline values: CDR1 SNHLY, CDR2 FYNNEI. Trimming took 7 bases from V and 0 from J, leaving 13 bases between them. The CDR3 is 15 residues long.

The rearrangement joins TRBV5-1 to TRBJ2-3; TRBD2 matches at 8 bases. Germline loops: CDR1 SGHRS, CDR2 YFSETQ. V gave up 1 base and J gave up 0 bases; unmatched junction bases: 4. The CDR3 covers 16 residues. CDR3 amino acids: CASSLREGSSTDTQYF. The CDR3 DNA reads as TGCGCCAGCAGCTTGCGGGAGGGGTCTAGCACAGATACGCAGTATTTT.

This clone was counted only a few times. The chain uses TRBV11-2 and TRBJ2-3; D perhaps matches TRBD2 (6 bases). Germline V lookup: CDR1 SGHAT, CDR2 FQNNGV. This CDR3 has 14 residues. V lost 3 bases, J lost 4 bases, and 11 bases lay in between. Here the CDR3 DNA reads TGTGCCAGCAGCTTCAATAGCGGTCCAGATACGCAGTATTTT. Its protein product is CASSFNSGPDTQYF.

This clone was recorded a few times. J is TRBJ2-5 and V is TRBV4-1; D is unclear. V lost 4 bases, J lost 5 bases, and 11 bases lay in between. Germline CDR1 reads MGHRA; CDR2 reads YSYEKL. The CDR3 covers 13 residues. The DNA of the CDR3 is TGCGCCAGCAGCCGACTGGTCGGGGAGACCCAGTACTTC. Protein: CASSRLVGETQYF.

CDR3 DNA sequence: TGTGCCAGCAGCGTCAGCGGGAGTAGGGCAGATACGCAGTATTTT. Protein sequence: CASSVSGSRADTQYF. The chain couples TRBV9 to TRBJ2-3; 8 bases map to TRBD2. The CDR3 runs to 15 residues. V trimming: 2 bases; J trimming: 4 bases; junction bases outside the gene matches: 6. Germline assignment: CDR1 SGDLS and CDR2 YYNGEE.

The rearrangement uses TRBV25-1 and TRBJ1-2; a weak D match, TRBD1 (6 bases). This CDR3 has 13 amino acids. Trimming left V 6 bases short and J 4 bases short, with 12 bases between. Per germline, CDR1 MGHDK and CDR2 SYGVNS. This CDR3 is CASRSDSFYGYTF. CDR3 nucleotide sequence: TGTGCCAGCAGATCGGACAGCTTCTATGGCTACACCTTC.

The rearrangement uses TRBV28 and TRBJ1-4; 7 bases align to TRBD1. Germline V gene data show CDR1 as MDHEN and CDR2 as SYDVKM. V lost 5 bases and J lost 9; bases outside the gene matches: 9. CDR3 length: 14 amino acids. The CDR3 loop reads CASSDTGERQKLFF. In nucleotides, the CDR3 is TGTGCCAGCAGTGATACAGGGGAAAGGCAAAAACTGTTTTTT.

Only a few counts were recorded for this clone. The rearrangement joins TRBV19 to TRBJ2-3, with D possibly TRBD2 on 5 matching bases. Germline loops: CDR1 LNHDA, CDR2 SQIVND (reference sequence). This CDR3 contains 15 residues. Trimming took 5 bases from V and 4 from J, leaving 16 bases between them. The CDR3 region has the DNA TGTGCCAGTAGTGTCCGATACGGGCGGGCAGATACGCAGTATTTT. As protein: CASSVRYGRADTQYF.